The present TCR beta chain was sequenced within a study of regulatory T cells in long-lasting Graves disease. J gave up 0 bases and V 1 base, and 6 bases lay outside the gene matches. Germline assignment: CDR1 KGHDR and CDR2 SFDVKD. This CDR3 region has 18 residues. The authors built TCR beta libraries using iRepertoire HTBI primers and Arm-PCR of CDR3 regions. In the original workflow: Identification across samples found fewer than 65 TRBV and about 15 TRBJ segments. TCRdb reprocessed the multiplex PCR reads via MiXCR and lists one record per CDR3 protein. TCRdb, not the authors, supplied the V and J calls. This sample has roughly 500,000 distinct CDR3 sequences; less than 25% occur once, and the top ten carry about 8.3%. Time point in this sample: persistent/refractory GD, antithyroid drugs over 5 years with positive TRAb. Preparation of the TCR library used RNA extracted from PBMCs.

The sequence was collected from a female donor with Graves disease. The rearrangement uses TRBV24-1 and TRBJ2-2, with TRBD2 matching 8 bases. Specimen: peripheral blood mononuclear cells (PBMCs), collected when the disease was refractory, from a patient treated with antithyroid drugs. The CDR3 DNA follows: TGTGCCACCAGTGATTTTGGCGGGAGGCTCGCGAACACCGGGGAGCTGTTTTTT. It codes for CATSDFGGRLANTGELFF.